The 16 T cell receptor beta chains listed next were all sequenced from one sample in a study of shared clonotypes between healthy human individuals. This table comes from immunoSEQ multiplex PCR, and its TCRdb copy is limited to in-frame clones, with some not included. The sample yields hundreds of thousands of clones, about 92% seen once. Naive CD8 cells lacked CD45RO, underwent positive selection for CCR7 and left out terminally differentiated effector memory CD45RA+ cells. Sequenced sample: naive CD8+ T cells sorted from blood. All receptors come from a man aged 25-40 years in good health.

The gene calls are TRBV27 and TRBJ2-1, with 7 bases fitting TRBD2. J lost 7 bases, V lost 1 base, and 7 bases had no gene match. CDR1 is MNHEY and CDR2 is SMNVEV in the germline V gene (reference sequence). The CDR3 consists of 15 residues. CDR3 amino acids: CASSLWEGLVNEQFF. CDR3 nucleotides: TGTGCCAGCAGTTTATGGGAGGGTCTCGTGAATGAGCAGTTCTTC.

The chain links TRBV9 to TRBJ2-2, with a possible D match to TRBD2 (6 bases). Trimming stripped 5 bases from V and 1 base from J, with 6 bases between. Germline CDR1 and CDR2: SGDLS and YYNGEE. CDR3 size: 13 residues. In nucleotides, the CDR3 is TGTGCCAGCAGGACTAGGAACACCGGGGAGCTGTTTTTT. It specifies CASRTRNTGELFF.

The rearrangement joins TRBV5-5 to TRBJ2-1; D possibly corresponds to TRBD1 (6 bases). CDR1 and CDR2 (germline): SGHKS, YYEKEE (reference sequence). The CDR3 sequence is 14 residues long. The germline V and J ends were trimmed by 4 bases and 8 bases, with 16 bases remaining between them. The CDR3 DNA reads as TGTGCCAGCAGCGACTTACAGGGTACCCATGAGCAGTTCTTC. Its translation: CASSDLQGTHEQFF.

This rearrangement joins TRBV7-8 to TRBJ2-2; D is undetermined. Germline CDR1 is SGHVS and CDR2 is FQNEAQ. The CDR3 consists of 15 residues. The ends were cut back, 2 bases at V and 1 base at J, with 8 bases in the middle. This CDR3 reads CASSLPALNTGELFF. CDR3 DNA sequence: TGTGCCAGCAGCTTACCGGCACTGAACACCGGGGAGCTGTTTTTT.

This clone was seen just once. The chain employs TRBV27 and TRBJ2-4; D is ambiguous. V was pared by 3 bases and J by 1 base, with 4 bases between. The CDR3 length is 13 residues. The V gene's germline CDR1 is MNHEY and CDR2 SMNVEV (reference sequence). As DNA, the CDR3 is TGTGCCAGCAGTTTTGGGGCCAAAAACATTCAGTACTTC. Encoded protein: CASSFGAKNIQYF.

This chain joins TRBV7-6 and TRBJ2-5, with D perhaps matching TRBD1 or TRBD2 (5 bases each). CDR1 and CDR2 (germline): SGHVS, FNYEAQ. Trimming took 8 bases from V and 0 from J, leaving 22 bases between them. This CDR3 spans 17 amino acids. The CDR3 sequence is CASSKGERGRYQETQYF. The CDR3 nucleotides are TGTGCCAGCTCAAAGGGAGAAAGGGGCAGATACCAAGAGACCCAGTACTTC.

This chain uses TRBV19 with TRBJ2-5; possibly TRBD1 or TRBD2 for D (6 bases each). Trimming removed 1 base from V and 1 base from J, with 13 bases in between. The germline V gene encodes CDR1 LNHDA and CDR2 SQIVND (reference sequence). The length of the CDR3 is 16 residues. This chain's CDR3 is CASSIVAGDFQETQYF. The CDR3 nucleotides are TGTGCCAGTAGTATAGTCGCAGGGGACTTCCAAGAGACCCAGTACTTC. The complete variable domain, with remaining parts taken from reference TRBV19 and TRBJ2-5, reads DGGITQSPKYLFRKEGQNVTLSCEQNLNHDAMYWYRQDPGQGLRLIYYSQIVNDFQKGDIAEGYSVSREKKESFPLTVTSAQKNPTAFYLCASSIVAGDFQETQYFGPGTRLLVL.

This chain uses TRBV27 with TRBJ2-7; 11 bases agree with TRBD1. Germline loops: CDR1 MNHEY, CDR2 SMNVEV (reference sequence). The CDR3 totals 15 residues. The V segment lost 5 bases and the J segment 1 base; nucleotides outside the gene matches: 4. The CDR3 is CASSQGQGASYEQYF. DNA of the CDR3: TGTGCCAGCAGTCAAGGACAGGGGGCATCCTACGAGCAGTACTTC.

V is TRBV11-2 and J is TRBJ2-1; unclear D gene. V shed 5 bases and J shed 1 base, with 12 bases lying between them. The CDR3 is 15 residues long. Germline CDR1 is SGHAT and CDR2 is FQNNGV. The CDR3: CASSPSGESYNEQFF. CDR3 DNA: TGTGCCAGCAGCCCCTCTGGGGAATCCTACAATGAGCAGTTCTTC.

The genes are TRBV7-9 and TRBJ2-1; the D is unclear. CDR1 SEHNR and CDR2 FQNEAQ come from the germline V gene (reference sequence). The length of the CDR3 is 13 residues. Trimming stripped 7 bases from V and 6 bases from J, with 13 bases between. The CDR3 region has the DNA TGTGCCAGCACTGGTCCTCCGGGCAATGAGCAGTTCTTC. Residues: CASTGPPGNEQFF.

In its sample, this clone was seen once. This chain connects TRBV6-5 to TRBJ2-1, with 9 bases matching TRBD2. The CDR3 consists of 13 residues. The germline CDR1 and CDR2 sequences are MNHEY and SVGAGI. Germline trimming cut 7 bases from V and 7 bases from J; bases unmatched to any gene: 5. CDR3 nucleotides: TGTGCCAGCACCTCGGGACTAGCAAATGAGCAGTTCTTC. It specifies CASTSGLANEQFF.

V is TRBV15 and J is TRBJ1-5; TRBD1 agrees at 7 bases. From germline, CDR1 is LNHNV and CDR2 YYDKDF (reference sequence). The CDR3 runs 14 residues. V lost 4 bases and J lost 4; bases outside the gene matches: 4. CDR3 sequence reads: CATSTIRGNQPQHF. CDR3 DNA: TGTGCCACCAGCACGATCAGGGGGAATCAGCCCCAGCATTTT.

This clone showed up just once. V usage is TRBV7-9 and J usage is TRBJ1-1, with D uncertain. Germline V gene sequence: CDR1 SEHNR, CDR2 FQNEAQ (reference sequence). The CDR3 totals 13 residues. V was cut by 6 bases and J by 0 bases, with 8 bases left in between. The CDR3 nucleotides read TGTGCCAGCAGTACAAAACTGAACACTGAAGCTTTCTTT. Translated: CASSTKLNTEAFF.

This rearrangement joins TRBV7-2 to TRBJ2-7, with TRBD1 identical over 9 bases. V lost 0 bases to trimming and J lost 6 bases; unmatched junction nucleotides: 6. This CDR3 has 15 residues. Per germline, CDR1 SGHTA and CDR2 FQGNSA. The CDR3 sequence: CASSLARTGAGEQYF. CDR3 nucleotide sequence: TGTGCCAGCAGCTTAGCACGGACAGGGGCGGGCGAGCAGTACTTC.

The chain combines TRBV7-3 with TRBJ2-7; weak D call: TRBD2 (6 bases). V lost 1 base and J lost 6, with 13 bases in between. The germline V gene encodes CDR1 SGHTA and CDR2 FQGTGA. There are 14 residues in the CDR3. In DNA, the CDR3 is TGTGCCAGCAGCTTAAGTGATCTCGGGAGCGAGCAGTACTTC. Translated, it gives CASSLSDLGSEQYF.

This clone was detected once. The V and J genes are TRBV9 and TRBJ1-4; perhaps TRBD1 as D (5 bases). Looked up from germline, CDR1 is SGDLS and CDR2 is YYNGEE. Trimming removed 4 bases at V and 2 bases at J, with 9 bases between. The CDR3 runs 14 residues. The CDR3 loop reads CASSPGGTNEKLFF. In DNA, the CDR3 is TGTGCCAGCAGCCCCGGGGGGACTAATGAAAAACTGTTTTTT.